This T cell receptor beta chain was sequenced during a study of glioma-infiltrating T cells. Germline loops: CDR1 MDHEN, CDR2 SYDVKM. The CDR3 spans 12 residues. The J segment lost 10 bases and the V segment lost 5 bases, leaving 6 bases of the junction unmatched. The iRepertoire nested amplicon-rescue multiplex PCR amplified TCR alpha and beta CDR3s from RNA. TCRdb itself ran the multiplex PCR reads through MiXCR, one entry per CDR3 protein. The sample includes about 99,000 distinct CDR3 sequences, about 30% of them seen just once. This clonotype was seen at least ten times. The source is a human donor with low-grade glioma or glioblastoma, undergoing nonglioma brain surgery, or in good health (not recorded which). Sequencing was performed on glioma tissue, nonneoplastic brain tissue, or PBMCs (not recorded which). The V call is TRBV28, the J call TRBJ1-1; 8 positions agree with TRBD1. CDR3 loop: CASSPWTGRAFF. The CDR3 DNA reads TGTGCCAGCAGTCCCTGGACAGGGAGAGCTTTCTTT.